Below, 18 T cell receptor beta chains from the same sample are listed, as sequenced in a study of cytomegalovirus exposure and HLA in healthy donors. PCR employed 60 Vbeta and 13 Jbeta primers. Libraries were prepared by immunoSEQ multiplex PCR; TCRdb keeps only in-frame clonotypes and omits some of them. The table has over 110,000 clones, around 82% seen once; the top ten hold around 2.4%. The sample was PBMCs. The source is a woman between 18 and 30 years old in good health and CMV-seropositive.

This clone was detected only a few times. The rearrangement joins TRBV14 to TRBJ1-1; D is possibly TRBD1 (6 bases). CDR1 and CDR2 from the germline V gene are SGHDN and FVKESK. V shed 1 base and J shed 3 bases, with 6 bases lying between them. The CDR3 covers 13 residues. The chain's CDR3 is CASSQAGDTEAFF. CDR3 DNA: TGTGCCAGCAGCCAAGCAGGGGACACTGAAGCTTTCTTT.

This chain links TRBV5-1 with TRBJ2-7; D perhaps matches TRBD1 (6 bases). The CDR3 consists of 12 residues. Germline values: CDR1 SGHRS, CDR2 YFSETQ. V was pared by 0 bases and J by 5 bases, with 6 bases between. The CDR3 loop is CASSLEGDEQYF. The CDR3 region has the DNA TGCGCCAGCAGCTTGGAGGGGGACGAGCAGTACTTC.

The rearrangement links TRBV29-1 to TRBJ2-5, with D possibly TRBD2 on 5 matching bases. The germline V gene encodes CDR1 SQVTM and CDR2 ANQGSEA. Trimming shortened V by 4 bases and J by 6 bases, and 18 bases separated the two germline ends. CDR3 length: 14 residues. The CDR3 loop is CSVVPDGGTKTQYF. CDR3 coding DNA: TGCAGCGTTGTACCGGACGGAGGTACGAAGACCCAGTACTTC.

The chain joins TRBV7-8 to TRBJ1-1; D might be TRBD1 (5 bases). The V and J ends lost 8 bases and 1 base respectively, with 11 bases between them. The CDR3 length is 13 residues. Germline V gene lookup returns CDR1 SGHVS and CDR2 FQNEAQ. CDR3 residues: CASFETANTEAFF. The DNA for the CDR3 is TGTGCCAGCTTTGAGACAGCGAACACTGAAGCTTTCTTT.

The chain carries TRBV4-1 and TRBJ1-1; D remains unclear. The CDR3 is 14 residues long. Germline CDR1 is MGHRA and CDR2 is YSYEKL. Deletions cut 2 bases from V and 2 bases from J, with 9 bases between. The CDR3 reads CASSQYVSNTEAFF. The CDR3 nucleotides read TGCGCCAGCAGCCAATATGTTAGCAACACTGAAGCTTTCTTT.

This clone was detected once. V and J are TRBV27 and TRBJ1-2; possible D gene TRBD1, 6 bases. The germline V and J ends were trimmed by 4 bases and 6 bases, with 15 bases remaining between them. The CDR3 is 14 residues long. Per the germline V gene, CDR1 is MNHEY and CDR2 is SMNVEV (reference sequence). The CDR3 region has the DNA TGTGCCAGCAGTTCGACAGGCGGGTACGATGGCTACACCTTC. Translation: CASSSTGGYDGYTF.

The chain joins TRBV5-1 to TRBJ2-7; 10 bases line up with TRBD2. J was trimmed by 2 bases and V by 3 bases; bases with no gene match: 8. Germline-derived CDR1 and CDR2 are SGHRS and YFSETQ. The CDR3 is made up of 16 amino acids. The chain's CDR3 is CASSSDTSGNTYEQYF. The CDR3 DNA is TGCGCCAGCAGCTCCGACACTAGCGGGAATACCTACGAGCAGTACTTC.

This chain links TRBV9 with TRBJ1-6, with D possibly TRBD1 on 6 matching bases. Looked up from germline, CDR1 is SGDLS and CDR2 is YYNGEE. V lost 0 bases and J lost 9, with 13 bases in between. The CDR3 spans 15 residues. For the CDR3, the DNA is TGTGCCAGCAGCGTAGGAGGGACACAGTTTTCACCCCTCCACTTT. This encodes CASSVGGTQFSPLHF.

The chain recombines TRBV7-2 with TRBJ1-6; D uncertain. The CDR3 is 15 residues long. The germline gives CDR1 SGHTA, CDR2 FQGNSA. V was clipped by 3 bases and J by 4 bases, with 10 bases between them. This CDR3 is CASSFQVGYNSPLHF. CDR3 coding DNA: TGTGCCAGCAGCTTCCAGGTTGGATATAATTCACCCCTCCACTTT.

This chain connects TRBV5-8 to TRBJ1-5, with 8 bases matching TRBD1. This CDR3 has 15 amino acids. Trimming at V came to 4 bases and at J to 7 bases, leaving 10 bases not matched to a gene. Germline V lookup: CDR1 SGHTS, CDR2 YDEGEE. CDR3 DNA: TGTGCCAGCAGCAGGGAGGCAGGGGGCGGCCAGCCCCAGCATTTT. It codes for CASSREAGGGQPQHF. The full variable domain, completed using reference TRBV5-8 and TRBJ1-5, is EAGVTQSPTHLIKTRGQQATLRCSPISGHTSVYWYQQALGLGLQFLLWYDEGEERNRGNFPPRFSGRQFPNYSSELNVNALELEDSALYLCASSREAGGGQPQHFGDGTRLSIL.

This clone showed up just a few times. V gene TRBV5-6 combines with J gene TRBJ1-6; D gene unclear. CDR1 and CDR2 from the germline V gene are SGHDT and YYEEEE. CDR3 length equals 16 residues. V was pared by 3 bases and J by 10 bases, with 20 bases between. The chain's CDR3 is CASSYLEFLGGSPLHF. As DNA, the CDR3 is TGTGCCAGCAGCTACCTCGAATTCCTCGGCGGGTCACCCCTCCACTTT. Drawing the rest from reference TRBV5-6 and TRBJ1-6, the complete variable domain is DAGVTQSPTHLIKTRGQQVTLRCSPKSGHDTVSWYQQALGQGPQFIFQYYEEEERQRGNFPDRFSGHQFPNYSSELNVNALLLGDSALYLCASSYLEFLGGSPLHFGNGTRLTVT.

The sample holds a few counts of this clone. This chain joins TRBV7-6 and TRBJ1-4; D might be TRBD1 (5 bases). V was shortened by 1 base and J by 0 bases, with 9 bases between the two germline ends. The CDR3 extends over 16 amino acids. Per germline, CDR1 SGHVS and CDR2 FNYEAQ. The CDR3 loop is CASSLGTPSTNEKLFF. The CDR3 region has the DNA TGTGCCAGCAGCTTAGGGACACCTTCAACTAATGAAAAACTGTTTTTT.

The gene calls are TRBV7-2 and TRBJ2-5, with D perhaps TRBD2 (7 bases). The ends were cut back, 7 bases at V and 5 bases at J, with 20 bases in the middle. The CDR3 sequence is 15 residues long. Germline V lookup: CDR1 SGHTA, CDR2 FQGNSA. Written as DNA, the CDR3 is TGTGCCAGCATCCTTGGGGGCGGGGGCGGGGAGACCCAGTACTTC. Translation: CASILGGGGGETQYF.

The V and J genes are TRBV6-1 and TRBJ1-3; 7 nucleotides align to TRBD1. Germline lookup yields CDR1 MNHNS and CDR2 SASEGT. The V segment lost 6 bases and the J segment 4 bases; nucleotides outside the gene matches: 6. The CDR3 has 14 amino acids. The CDR3 sequence is CASSGGTEGNTIYF. The CDR3 nucleotides read TGTGCCAGCAGCGGAGGGACAGAAGGAAACACCATATATTTT.

V gene TRBV30 combines with J gene TRBJ2-4; D is possibly TRBD2 (6 bases). Per germline, CDR1 GTSNPN and CDR2 SVGIG (reference sequence). The CDR3 has 15 amino acids. Trimming left V 5 bases short and J 8 bases short, with 22 bases between. CDR3 DNA: TGTGCCTGGGGGTCGCGGAGGCGGGATCTGGACATTCAGTACTTC. Its translation: CAWGSRRRDLDIQYF.

The DNA for the CDR3 is TGTGCCAGCAGTCGACAGGTAGGCCAGCCCCAGCATTTT. Translating it yields CASSRQVGQPQHF. This chain links TRBV2 with TRBJ1-5; D is perhaps TRBD1 (6 bases). Per the germline V gene, CDR1 is SNHLY and CDR2 is FYNNEI. Trimming pared 5 bases from V and 7 bases from J, leaving 12 bases between. The CDR3 is made up of 13 amino acids.

J is TRBJ2-7 and V is TRBV5-1; D gene unclear. The CDR3 runs 16 residues. CDR1 SGHRS and CDR2 YFSETQ come from the germline V gene. V lost 0 bases and J 6 bases, leaving 19 bases between the germline ends. CDR3: CASSLALASGSSEQYF. The CDR3 DNA sequence: TGCGCCAGCAGCTTGGCCTTAGCCTCCGGTTCGTCCGAGCAGTACTTC. Looking up the rest from reference TRBV5-1 and TRBJ2-7 gives the full variable domain: KAGVTQTPRYLIKTRGQQVTLSCSPISGHRSVSWYQQTPGQGLQFLFEYFSETQRNKGNFPGRFSGRQFSNSRSEMNVSTLELGDSALYLCASSLALASGSSEQYFGPGTRLTVT.

The J gene is TRBJ1-2, the V gene TRBV20-1; D gene uncertain. V was trimmed by 5 bases and J by 4 bases, leaving 5 bases between them. CDR1 and CDR2 (germline): DFQATT, SNEGSKA (reference sequence). The CDR3 covers 10 residues. This CDR3 reads CSAVGYGYTF. CDR3 sequence (DNA): TGCAGTGCTGTCGGCTATGGCTACACCTTC.